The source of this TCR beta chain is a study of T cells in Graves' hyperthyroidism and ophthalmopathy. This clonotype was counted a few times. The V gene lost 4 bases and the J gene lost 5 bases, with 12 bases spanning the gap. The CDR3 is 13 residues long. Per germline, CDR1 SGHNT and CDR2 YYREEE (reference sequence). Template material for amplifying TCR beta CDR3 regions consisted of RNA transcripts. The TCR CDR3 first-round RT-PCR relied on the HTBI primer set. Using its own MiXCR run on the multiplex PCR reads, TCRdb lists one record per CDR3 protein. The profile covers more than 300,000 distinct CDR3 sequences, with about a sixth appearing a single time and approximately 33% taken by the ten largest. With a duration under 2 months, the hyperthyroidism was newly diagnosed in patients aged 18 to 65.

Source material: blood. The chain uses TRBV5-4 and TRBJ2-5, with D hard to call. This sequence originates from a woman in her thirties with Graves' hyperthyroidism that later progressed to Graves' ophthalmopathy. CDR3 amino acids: CASSPGRWETQYF. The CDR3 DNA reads TGTGCCAGCAGCCCCGGTAGATGGGAGACCCAGTACTTC.